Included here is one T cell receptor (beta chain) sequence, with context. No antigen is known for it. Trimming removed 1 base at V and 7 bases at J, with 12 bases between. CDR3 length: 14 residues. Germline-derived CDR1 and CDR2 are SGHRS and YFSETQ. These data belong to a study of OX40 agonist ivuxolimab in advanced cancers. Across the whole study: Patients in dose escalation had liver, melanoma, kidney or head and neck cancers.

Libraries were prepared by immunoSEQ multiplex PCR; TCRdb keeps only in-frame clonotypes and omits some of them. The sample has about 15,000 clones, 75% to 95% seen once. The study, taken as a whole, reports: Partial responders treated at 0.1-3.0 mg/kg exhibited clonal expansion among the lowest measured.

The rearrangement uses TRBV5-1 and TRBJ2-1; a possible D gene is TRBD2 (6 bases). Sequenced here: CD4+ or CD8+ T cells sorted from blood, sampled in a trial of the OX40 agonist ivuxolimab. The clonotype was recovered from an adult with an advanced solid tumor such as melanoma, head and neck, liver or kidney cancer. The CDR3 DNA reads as TGCGCCAGCAGCTTGTGGAGGGATCGGAATGAGCAGTTCTTC. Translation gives CASSLWRDRNEQFF.